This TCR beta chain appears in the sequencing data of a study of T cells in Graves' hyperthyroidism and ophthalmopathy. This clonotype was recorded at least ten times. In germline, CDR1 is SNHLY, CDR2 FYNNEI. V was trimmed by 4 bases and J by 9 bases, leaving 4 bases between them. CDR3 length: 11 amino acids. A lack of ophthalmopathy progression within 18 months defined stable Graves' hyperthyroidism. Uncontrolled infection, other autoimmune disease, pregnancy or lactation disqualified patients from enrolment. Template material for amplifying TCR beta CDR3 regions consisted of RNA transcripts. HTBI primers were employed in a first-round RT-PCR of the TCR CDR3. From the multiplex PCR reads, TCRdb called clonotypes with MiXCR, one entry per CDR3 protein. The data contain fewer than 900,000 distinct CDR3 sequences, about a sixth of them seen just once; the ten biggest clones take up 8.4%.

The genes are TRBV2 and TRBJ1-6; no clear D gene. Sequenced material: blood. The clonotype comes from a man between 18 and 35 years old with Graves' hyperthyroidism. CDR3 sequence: CASSGGSPLHF. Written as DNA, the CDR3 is TGTGCCAGCAGTGGGGGTTCACCCCTCCACTTT.